Each of the 25 T cell receptor beta chains below was sequenced from the same sample in a study of cytomegalovirus exposure and HLA in healthy donors (dated by TCRdb to 2016 to 2017). Libraries were prepared through the immunoSEQ multiplex PCR assay. For the multiplex PCR, a mixture combining 60 forward primers for TCR Vbeta segments and 13 reverse primers for TCR Jbeta segments was used. The clones in this table, taken by TCRdb from immuneACCESS, are in-frame only. Not every clone is retained; where verified, under half of the shortfall comes from an unresolved V gene, and the cause of the rest is unknown. The sample profile shows some 200,000 clones; roughly three quarters of them were found once. The top ten clones comprise 0.39% of the sample. Sequenced input: PBMCs. Receptors originate from a male donor in good health and CMV-seropositive.

Worth noting for this clone: This sample includes further DNA sequences coding for the same CDR3. The chain has TRBV7-2 and TRBJ1-2, with 7 positions matching TRBD1. There are 15 residues in the CDR3. The V gene's germline CDR1 is SGHTA and CDR2 FQGNSA. Trimming at V came to 6 bases and at J to 1 base, leaving 8 bases not matched to a gene. The DNA of the CDR3 is TGTGCCAGCAGTCCACAGGGGAGATTTAACTATGGCTACACCTTC. Its protein is CASSPQGRFNYGYTF.

The chain couples TRBV7-3 to TRBJ2-7; the D gene is possibly TRBD2 (5 bases). CDR3 length equals 15 residues. Germline CDR1 and CDR2: SGHTA and FQGTGA. The V gene lost 2 bases and the J gene lost 2 bases, with 13 bases spanning the gap. CDR3 coding DNA: TGTGCCAGCAGCTTATCGCGAGGGCGAGCCTACGAGCAGTACTTC. Translating gives CASSLSRGRAYEQYF.

The rearrangement joins TRBV6-6 to TRBJ1-6; the match to TRBD1 covers 10 bases. V was pared by 8 bases and J by 5 bases, with 6 bases of the junction left unmatched. The CDR3 is 15 amino acids. Looked up from germline, CDR1 is MNHNY and CDR2 is SVGAGI (reference sequence). The CDR3 DNA reads TGTGCCAGCCGGGACAGGGGATTAGATAATTCACCCCTCCACTTT. It specifies CASRDRGLDNSPLHF.

CDR3 DNA sequence: TGTGCCAGCAGCTTAATCTCGGGGGGACTCTACGAGCAGTACTTC. This translates into CASSLISGGLYEQYF. The chain joins TRBV5-4 to TRBJ2-7; TRBD2 matches at 7 bases. Germline assignment: CDR1 SGHNT and CDR2 YYREEE (reference sequence). The J segment lost 3 bases and the V segment lost 2 bases, leaving 8 bases of the junction unmatched. The CDR3 has 15 residues.

V usage is TRBV7-2 and J usage is TRBJ2-3; 8 bases align to TRBD1. The germline V gene has CDR1 SGHTA and CDR2 FQGNSA. CDR3 size: 14 residues. The J segment lost 1 base and the V segment lost 6 bases, leaving 3 bases of the junction unmatched. The CDR3 region has the DNA TGTGCCAGCAGGGGGGGACAGGGCACAGATACGCAGTATTTT. It translates to CASRGGQGTDTQYF. The whole variable domain, remainder taken from reference TRBV7-2 and TRBJ2-3, is GAGVSQSPSNKVTEKGKDVELRCDPISGHTALYWYRQSLGQGLEFLIYFQGNSAPDKSGLPSDRFSAERTGGSVSTLTIQRTQQEDSAVYLCASRGGQGTDTQYFGPGTRLTVL.

This clone has only one observation. The chain carries TRBV27 and TRBJ2-2; D not resolved. There are 14 residues in the CDR3. The V end lost 3 bases, the J end lost 2 bases, and 7 bases lay between the germline ends. Germline V gene sequence: CDR1 MNHEY, CDR2 SMNVEV (reference sequence). CDR3 nucleotides: TGTGCCAGCAGTTTTGGAGTCAACACCGGGGAGCTGTTTTTT. It translates to CASSFGVNTGELFF.

The chain employs TRBV29-1 and TRBJ1-2, with TRBD1 matching over 8 bases. V lost 6 bases and J lost 2; bases outside the gene matches: 5. CDR1 and CDR2 (germline): SQVTM, ANQGSEA. This CDR3 region has 13 residues. In nucleotides, the CDR3 is TGCAGCGTCGGACAGGGACAAAACTATGGCTACACCTTC. This codes for CSVGQGQNYGYTF.

This clone was found a few times. This chain joins TRBV6-1 and TRBJ2-3; no definite D call. This CDR3 has 13 amino acids. Germline V gene data show CDR1 as MNHNS and CDR2 as SASEGT. Trimming stripped 1 base from V and 6 bases from J, with 8 bases between. CDR3 residues: CASSEVNSDTQYF. CDR3 nucleotide sequence: TGTGCCAGCAGTGAAGTGAACTCGGATACGCAGTATTTT.

This rearrangement joins TRBV7-3 to TRBJ2-7, with 7 positions matching TRBD2. Trimming removed 2 bases from V and 9 bases from J; junction bases left unmatched: 10. Germline CDR1 is SGHTA and CDR2 is FQGTGA. This CDR3 has 14 residues. CDR3 DNA: TGTGCCAGCAGCTTATCTTCCCGGGAGGACGGGCAGTACTTC. Protein product: CASSLSSREDGQYF.

The chain joins TRBV19 to TRBJ2-7; D might be TRBD1 (6 bases). Trimming removed 7 bases from V and 5 bases from J, with 21 bases in between. CDR3 length: 15 residues. Germline CDR1 is LNHDA and CDR2 is SQIVND (reference sequence). CDR3 sequence: CASTASPQGFHEQYF. The CDR3 DNA sequence: TGTGCCAGTACTGCTAGCCCCCAGGGGTTCCACGAGCAGTACTTC.

The rearrangement links TRBV27 to TRBJ2-2; 14 bases align to TRBD2. This CDR3 is built from 16 residues. CDR1 is MNHEY, CDR2 SMNVEV, per germline (reference sequence). V lost 5 bases, J lost 6 bases, and 5 bases stayed unmatched. CDR3 in DNA: TGTGCCAGCAGTCTAAAGACTAGCGGGAGGGCCGGGGAGCTGTTTTTT. It encodes CASSLKTSGRAGELFF.

This clone was picked up a small number of times. The chain combines TRBV5-1 with TRBJ2-3; maybe TRBD2 (7 bases). Germline V gene data show CDR1 as SGHRS and CDR2 as YFSETQ. CDR3 size: 16 residues. Trimming took off 4 bases at V and 1 base at J, with 16 bases between the two ends. The CDR3 sequence is CASSPRGSGGTDTQYF. The DNA for the CDR3 is TGCGCCAGCAGCCCAAGGGGGAGCGGGGGCACAGATACGCAGTATTTT.

The genes are TRBV19 and TRBJ1-3; tentative D call: TRBD1 (6 bases). V lost 11 bases to trimming and J lost 0 bases, with 14 bases between them. The V gene's germline CDR1 is LNHDA and CDR2 SQIVND (reference sequence). This CDR3 is 14 amino acids long. The CDR3 DNA follows: TGTGCCTCTTATACAGGGCGCTCTGGAAACACCATATATTTT. This gives the protein CASYTGRSGNTIYF.

This clone was detected once. This chain links TRBV19 with TRBJ1-1; 7 bases match TRBD1. This CDR3 spans 15 amino acids. In germline, CDR1 is LNHDA, CDR2 SQIVND (reference sequence). The junction had 9 bases not matched to a gene; V was cut back by 6 bases and J by 2 bases. The chain's CDR3 is CASRETQGINTEAFF. DNA for the CDR3: TGTGCCAGTAGAGAGACACAGGGGATAAACACTGAAGCTTTCTTT.

The J gene is TRBJ1-1, the V gene TRBV5-1; D might be TRBD1 (5 bases). The CDR3 runs to 15 residues. Trimming pared 0 bases from V and 0 bases from J, leaving 9 bases between. CDR1 SGHRS and CDR2 YFSETQ come from the germline V gene. The CDR3 DNA reads as TGCGCCAGCAGCTTGGGGGGCTCGATGAACACTGAAGCTTTCTTT. This codes for CASSLGGSMNTEAFF.

CDR3 loop: CASSPRTGALATNEKLFF. The CDR3 DNA reads as TGTGCCAGTAGTCCCCGGACAGGGGCACTGGCAACTAATGAAAAACTGTTTTTT. This chain links TRBV19 with TRBJ1-4; TRBD1 matches 9 bases. With 5 bases clipped from V and 0 bases from J, the junction kept 10 bases outside the gene matches. CDR3 size: 18 residues. CDR1 is LNHDA and CDR2 is SQIVND in the germline V gene (reference sequence).

J is TRBJ2-1 and V is TRBV28; 12 bases align to TRBD2. This CDR3 spans 18 amino acids. Germline loops: CDR1 MDHEN, CDR2 SYDVKM. Unmatched junction bases numbered 6, after V lost 3 bases and J lost 0 bases. In nucleotides, the CDR3 is TGTGCCAGCAGTTTCTTCCCGGGACTAGCGGGCTCCTACAATGAGCAGTTCTTC. It specifies CASSFFPGLAGSYNEQFF. Based on the CDR3 plus reference TRBV28 and TRBJ2-1, the full variable domain is DVKVTQSSRYLVKRTGEKVFLECVQDMDHENMFWYRQDPGLGLRLIYFSYDVKMKEKGDIPEGYSVSREKKERFSLILESASTNQTSMYLCASSFFPGLAGSYNEQFFGPGTRLTVL.

This clone was seen a few times. The rearrangement links TRBV9 to TRBJ2-7, with 9 nucleotides matching TRBD2. Unmatched junction bases numbered 3, after V lost 3 bases and J lost 2 bases. The CDR3 covers 14 residues. Germline values: CDR1 SGDLS, CDR2 YYNGEE. CDR3 in amino acids: CASSATSGTYEQYF. CDR3 bases: TGTGCCAGCAGCGCGACTAGCGGCACCTACGAGCAGTACTTC.

The CDR3 DNA reads as TGTGCTGGTAGCGGCAGTGGGAACGAGCAGTACTTC. Encoded protein: CAGSGSGNEQYF. V usage is TRBV30 and J usage is TRBJ2-7; D perhaps matches TRBD2 (6 bases). This CDR3 spans 12 amino acids. Germline values: CDR1 GTSNPN, CDR2 SVGIG (reference sequence).

This chain uses TRBV10-3 with TRBJ1-5; 10 bases align to TRBD1. This CDR3 comprises 15 residues. Trimming at V came to 11 bases and at J to 5 bases, leaving 12 bases not matched to a gene. Germline V gives CDR1 ENHRY, CDR2 SYGVKD. CDR3 amino acids: CASTPGTGEYQPQHF. CDR3 sequence (DNA): TGTGCCTCGACCCCCGGGACAGGGGAATATCAGCCCCAGCATTTT.

The rearrangement uses TRBV7-9 and TRBJ1-2; a weak D match, TRBD1 (5 bases). This CDR3 is 13 amino acids long. Trimming removed 0 bases from V and 5 bases from J, with 7 bases in between. The germline V gene encodes CDR1 SEHNR and CDR2 FQNEAQ (reference sequence). CDR3 DNA sequence: TGTGCCAGCAGCTTAGCGGGGGGATATGGCTACACCTTC. It is translated as CASSLAGGYGYTF. Full variable domain (missing parts from reference TRBV7-9 and TRBJ1-2): DTGVSQNPRHKITKRGQNVTFRCDPISEHNRLYWYRQTLGQGPEFLTYFQNEAQLEKSRLLSDRFSAERPKGSFSTLEIQRTEQGDSAMYLCASSLAGGYGYTFGSGTRLTVV.

The V and J genes are TRBV10-2 and TRBJ1-2, with 8 bases identical to TRBD1. Germline V gene lookup returns CDR1 WSHSY and CDR2 SAAADI. This CDR3 region has 13 residues. Trimming at V came to 5 bases and at J to 6 bases, leaving 5 bases not matched to a gene. The CDR3: CASSPGQVNGYTF. The CDR3 region has the DNA TGCGCCAGCAGTCCGGGACAGGTGAATGGCTACACCTTC.

The chain has TRBV7-2 and TRBJ1-1; no clear D. The CDR3 covers 14 residues. Germline assignment: CDR1 SGHTA and CDR2 FQGNSA. Trimming removed 2 bases at V and 1 base at J, with 8 bases between. The CDR3 loop reads CASSLRAANTEAFF. The DNA of the CDR3 is TGTGCCAGCAGCTTACGAGCCGCGAACACTGAAGCTTTCTTT.

The chain joins TRBV9 to TRBJ1-6, with D unresolved. Trimming cost V 2 bases and J 9 bases, with 15 bases left between them. The CDR3 runs to 15 residues. CDR1 and CDR2 from the germline V gene are SGDLS and YYNGEE. CDR3 residues: CASSVKEAQSSPLHF. The DNA of the CDR3 is TGTGCCAGCAGCGTGAAAGAGGCCCAATCTTCACCCCTCCACTTT.

The chain is built from TRBV30 and TRBJ1-4; D is ambiguous. Trimming left V 3 bases short and J 5 bases short, with 7 bases between. The CDR3 is 12 amino acids. The germline V gene has CDR1 GTSNPN and CDR2 SVGIG (reference sequence). The CDR3 DNA reads as TGTGCCTGGAGGGGGAGGAATGAAAAACTGTTTTTT. It codes for CAWRGRNEKLFF.